The rows below give T cell receptor beta chains drawn from one sample of a study of PD-1 blockade in classical Hodgkin lymphoma. This table comes from immunoSEQ multiplex PCR, and its TCRdb copy is limited to in-frame clones, with some not included. The data show 17,000 or so clones, approximately 80% seen once. The sample consisted of CD4+ T cells from blood, taken at baseline. Receptors originate from a human donor with classical Hodgkin lymphoma. Both conserved end residues are part of each CDR3. A D gene is named only where the DNA matches it firmly. Only part of the rows carry a size: once, few, many, or a class if the clone is expanded.

v_call	j_call	d_call	clone_size	cdr3_nt	cdr3_aa
TRBV4-3	TRBJ2-1	NA	NA	TGCGCCAGCAGCCAAGGTGTAGCCATGTTCTTC	CASSQGVAMFF
TRBV29-1	TRBJ2-6	NA	once	TGCAGCGTCTGGGACTCTGGGGCCAACGTCCTGACTTTC	CSVWDSGANVLTF
TRBV5-1	TRBJ2-1	NA	NA	TGCGCCAGCAGCTTGACAGGAAATGAGCAGTTCTTC	CASSLTGNEQFF
TRBV9	TRBJ2-2	NA	few	TGTGCCAGCAGCGGGGCGAGCTCGAACACCGGGGAGCTGTTTTTT	CASSGASSNTGELFF
TRBV7-7	TRBJ2-5	TRBD2	NA	TGTGCCAGCAGCGAATATGGACTAGCGGGAGGTGGAGAGACCCAGTACTTC	CASSEYGLAGGGETQYF
TRBV10-3	TRBJ1-6	NA	NA	TGTGCCATCAGGAGGGAGGGCGGAACCGGAGCTCCCCTCCACTTT	CAIRREGGTGAPLHF
TRBV29-1	TRBJ2-1	NA	few	TGCAGCGGATCCGGGACTCCCTACAATGAGCAGTTCTTC	CSGSGTPYNEQFF
TRBV7-6	TRBJ1-1	TRBD1	once	TGTGCCAGCAGCCCGGGACAGAGTACCACTGAAGCTTTCTTT	CASSPGQSTTEAFF
TRBV19	TRBJ1-5	NA	NA	TGTGCCAGTAGTTACCAGGGGCGAGGAAATCAGCCCCAGCATTTT	CASSYQGRGNQPQHF
TRBV6-6	TRBJ1-1	TRBD1	NA	TGTGCCAGCACTCCGACAGGGGGCGTAGGCACTGAAGCTTTCTTT	CASTPTGGVGTEAFF
TRBV5-1	TRBJ1-4	NA	NA	TGCGCCAGCAGCTTGGCAGGGACGCGAGATGAAAAACTGTTTTTT	CASSLAGTRDEKLFF
TRBV2	TRBJ1-6	NA	NA	TGTGCCAGCTCCCGGGGAGGGATTTCACCCCTCCACTTT	CASSRGGISPLHF
TRBV9	TRBJ1-6	TRBD1	NA	TGTGCCAGCAGTCCGGGACAGGGGAAAGACTCACCCCTCCACTTT	CASSPGQGKDSPLHF
TRBV10-3	TRBJ2-5	TRBD1	NA	TGTGCCATCAGTGAACAGGGGGAGACCCAGTACTTC	CAISEQGETQYF
TRBV6-5	TRBJ1-1	NA	NA	TGTGCCAGTCTAAGGGGGATGAACACTGAAGCTTTCTTT	CASLRGMNTEAFF
TRBV7-9	TRBJ2-2	NA	NA	TGTGCCAGCAGCTTAAAACAAGCGAACACCGGGGAGCTGTTTTTT	CASSLKQANTGELFF
TRBV7-2	TRBJ2-7	TRBD2	NA	TGTGCCAGCAGCTATCGAGCGGGAGCATACGAGCAGTACTTC	CASSYRAGAYEQYF
TRBV18	TRBJ2-6	TRBD1	NA	TGTGCCAGCTCACCCCTCGGTCTAGGGGGCGCTGGGGCCAACGTCCTGACTTTC	CASSPLGLGGAGANVLTF
TRBV21-1	TRBJ1-6	NA	NA	TGTGCCAGCAGCAAAGAAAGGGACGGAGACTACTATAATTCACCCCTCCACTTT	CASSKERDGDYYNSPLHF
TRBV7-3	TRBJ2-3	NA	once	TGTGCCAGCAGCTTTAGCGAGAGCACAGATACGCAGTATTTT	CASSFSESTDTQYF
TRBV4-3	TRBJ1-1	NA	NA	TGCGCCAGCAGTCTCCGGGGGGGGCGCGATACTGAAGCTTTCTTT	CASSLRGGRDTEAFF
TRBV5-4	TRBJ1-2	NA	NA	TGTGCCAGCAGCTTGGCGCAGGGAGCCTATGGCTACACCTTC	CASSLAQGAYGYTF
TRBV28	TRBJ2-1	TRBD2	NA	TGTGCCAGCAGCCTCCCGGGAGGGCTCTACAATGAGCAGTTCTTC	CASSLPGGLYNEQFF
TRBV19	TRBJ2-1	TRBD2	NA	TGTGCCAGTAGTAGACTAGCTGGTTACAATGAGCAGTTCTTC	CASSRLAGYNEQFF
TRBV5-1	TRBJ1-1	NA	NA	TGCGCCAGCAGCTTAGGGGGGAGCACTGAAGCTTTCTTT	CASSLGGSTEAFF
TRBV5-6	TRBJ1-4	TRBD1	NA	TGTGCCAGCAGCCAATTACAGGGGAGTAATGAAAAACTGTTTTTT	CASSQLQGSNEKLFF
TRBV27	TRBJ2-7	NA	NA	TGTGCCAGCAAAGGGGTAGGGTCCTACGAGCAGTACTTC	CASKGVGSYEQYF
TRBV7-3	TRBJ2-7	TRBD1	NA	TGTGCCAGCAGCCCGGGGACAGGGCAACCCTACGAGCAGTACTTC	CASSPGTGQPYEQYF
TRBV5-1	TRBJ2-7	TRBD2	NA	TGCGCCAGCAGCTTGGCCGAGACTAGCGGGACCTACGAGCAGTACTTC	CASSLAETSGTYEQYF
TRBV7-9	TRBJ2-4	NA	NA	TGTGCCAGCAGCTTAGGGGTTCAGGGACACATTCAGTACTTC	CASSLGVQGHIQYF
TRBV18	TRBJ2-1	NA	NA	TGTGCCAGCTCACCAGGGGACTACAATGAGCAGTTCTTC	CASSPGDYNEQFF
TRBV7-9	TRBJ1-5	NA	NA	TGTGCCAGCAGCTTAGGTATTGGGGTCCGGCAGCCCCAGCATTTT	CASSLGIGVRQPQHF
TRBV4-3	TRBJ2-1	NA	NA	TGCGCCAGCAGCCAGCGCTCAGGTGCCCTCTTTGACAATGAGCAGTTCTTC	CASSQRSGALFDNEQFF
TRBV11-3	TRBJ2-1	TRBD1	NA	TGTGCCAGCAGCCGTAGGGGGCAGCAGCCGTTCTTC	CASSRRGQQPFF
TRBV5-6	TRBJ1-2	NA	NA	TGTGCCAGCAGCTTGGTTGGACTATCCTATGGCTACACCTTC	CASSLVGLSYGYTF
TRBV9	TRBJ2-7	NA	NA	TGTGCCAGCAGCCCCAGGGGAGCGGGCTACCCCCACGAGCAGTACTTC	CASSPRGAGYPHEQYF
TRBV7-9	TRBJ1-5	TRBD1	NA	TGTGCCAGCAGCTTAGGGACAGGGAGCAATCAGCCCCAGCATTTT	CASSLGTGSNQPQHF
TRBV19	TRBJ1-1	NA	NA	TGTGCCAGTAGCCGGGACGACGGGGCCAACACTGAAGCTTTCTTT	CASSRDDGANTEAFF
TRBV21-1	TRBJ1-5	NA	NA	TGTGCCAGCAGCAAGGCCAGGGGCCTCAATCAGCCCCAGCATTTT	CASSKARGLNQPQHF
TRBV6-6	TRBJ1-1	NA	NA	TGTGCCAGCAGTTACTCAAAAGGGATGAACACTGAAGCTTTCTTT	CASSYSKGMNTEAFF
TRBV9	TRBJ2-1	NA	once	TGTGCCAGCAGCGTATTATCGCAGGGCCACAATGAGCAGTTCTTC	CASSVLSQGHNEQFF
TRBV7-9	TRBJ1-4	NA	NA	TGTGCCAGCAGGTCCCAGGGTTTGCGAGAAAAACTGTTTTTT	CASRSQGLREKLFF
TRBV25-1	TRBJ2-3	NA	NA	TGTGCCAGCACCCGATTGACAGGGGAGGGACCAGATACGCAGTATTTT	CASTRLTGEGPDTQYF
TRBV19	TRBJ2-2	TRBD1	NA	TGTGCCAGTAGGGGGACAGGGGATATCACCGGGGAGCTGTTTTTT	CASRGTGDITGELFF
TRBV19	TRBJ1-5	NA	NA	TGTGCCAGTAGTATAGATGCTACCTATAGCAATCAGCCCCAGCATTTT	CASSIDATYSNQPQHF
TRBV19	TRBJ1-5	NA	NA	TGTGCCAGTAGTTTTACAGGGTTCCTCCAGCCCCAGCATTTT	CASSFTGFLQPQHF